These 21 T cell receptor beta chains originate from one sample sequenced in a study of cytomegalovirus exposure and HLA in healthy donors (dated by TCRdb to 2015 to 2018). The method behind the library was the immunoSEQ multiplex PCR assay. For the multiplex PCR, a mixture combining 60 forward primers for TCR Vbeta segments and 13 reverse primers for TCR Jbeta segments was used. Imported from immuneACCESS, the table was reduced by TCRdb to in-frame sequences with V and J called. These copies leave out some clones; in studies compared against another copy, an unresolved V gene accounts for under half, and the cause of the remainder is not known. Here the sample has 150,000 or so clones; about 80% occur a single time. The ten largest account for about 1.4% of the sample. Sequences were obtained from PBMCs. These TCRs come from a young man in good health and CMV-seropositive.

The chain couples TRBV4-2 to TRBJ2-7; TRBD2 matches 7 bases. Germline values: CDR1 LGHNA, CDR2 YNFKEQ. The CDR3 sequence is 15 residues long. The J segment lost 3 bases and the V segment lost 0 bases, leaving 5 bases of the junction unmatched. CDR3 region: CASSQDQAGLYEQYF. The CDR3 DNA sequence: TGTGCCAGCAGCCAAGATCAAGCGGGACTCTACGAGCAGTACTTC.

This chain joins TRBV18 and TRBJ2-6; TRBD1 is a possible D gene (6 bases). The CDR3 has 17 residues. Per the germline V gene, CDR1 is KGHSH and CDR2 is LQKENI. Trimming pared 6 bases from V and 4 bases from J, leaving 19 bases between. CDR3 in DNA: TGTGCCAGCTCCGTGGACAGCCACCGTGGAGGGGCCAACGTCCTGACTTTC. Its protein is CASSVDSHRGGANVLTF. Complete variable domain (other parts from reference TRBV18 and TRBJ2-6): NAGVMQNPRHLVRRRGQEARLRCSPMKGHSHVYWYRQLPEEGLKFMVYLQKENIIDESGMPKERFSAEFPKEGPSILRIQQVVRGDSAAYFCASSVDSHRGGANVLTFGAGSRLTVL.

The V gene is TRBV18, the J gene TRBJ2-2; D perhaps matches TRBD2 (5 bases). Trimming took 5 bases from V and 5 from J, leaving 15 bases between them. Germline V gives CDR1 KGHSH, CDR2 LQKENI. The CDR3 runs 15 residues. CDR3 residues: CASSSFFSETGELFF. In DNA, the CDR3 is TGTGCCAGCTCATCCTTTTTTAGCGAAACCGGGGAGCTGTTTTTT.

V usage is TRBV11-1 and J usage is TRBJ2-1; TRBD2 might be the D (6 bases). Trimming stripped 1 base from V and 6 bases from J, with 13 bases between. The CDR3 loop spans 15 amino acids. Germline values: CDR1 SGHAT, CDR2 FQDESV (reference sequence). In DNA, the CDR3 is TGTGCCAGCAGCTTAGAGGGTATCGGGGGCAATGAGCAGTTCTTC. Protein product: CASSLEGIGGNEQFF.

This clone was recorded once. The chain links TRBV7-9 to TRBJ2-7, with 9 bases aligning to TRBD1. Germline CDR1 is SEHNR and CDR2 is FQNEAQ (reference sequence). The CDR3 is 14 residues long. With V trimmed by 5 bases and J by 5 bases, 7 bases remained unmatched. This chain's CDR3 is CASSPDRGKHEQYF. CDR3 coding DNA: TGTGCCAGCAGCCCCGACAGGGGGAAGCACGAGCAGTACTTC.

The chain uses TRBV5-1 and TRBJ2-5; perhaps TRBD1 as D (6 bases). The end of the DNA aligns better with TRBJ2-7, so the J call may be wrong. CDR1 is SGHRS and CDR2 is YFSETQ in the germline V gene. This CDR3 has 14 residues. CDR3 amino acids: CASSTTGQSYEQYF. As DNA, the CDR3 is TGCGCCAGCAGCACTACGGGACAATCCTACGAGCAGTACTTC.

The chain recombines TRBV2 with TRBJ1-6, with 8 bases fitting TRBD1. The CDR3 is made up of 15 amino acids. The ends lost 0 bases at V and 6 bases at J; junction bases unmatched: 1. The germline CDR1 and CDR2 sequences are SNHLY and FYNNEI. The CDR3 loop is CASSEADRGNSPLHF. The CDR3 nucleotides read TGTGCCAGCAGTGAAGCCGACAGGGGTAATTCACCCCTCCACTTT.

This clone was seen only once. V gene TRBV19 combines with J gene TRBJ1-2; D remains ambiguous. Trimming shortened V by 0 bases and J by 2 bases, and 4 bases separated the two germline ends. Per germline, CDR1 LNHDA and CDR2 SQIVND (reference sequence). This CDR3 spans 13 amino acids. CDR3 nucleotides: TGTGCCAGTAGTATAGAACAGAACTATGGCTACACCTTC. It specifies CASSIEQNYGYTF.

J is TRBJ1-1 and V is TRBV5-6; no firm D call. The CDR3 totals 13 residues. Germline V gene data show CDR1 as SGHDT and CDR2 as YYEEEE. The ends were cut back, 0 bases at V and 6 bases at J, with 9 bases in the middle. CDR3 loop: CASSLAGAPEAFF. The CDR3 nucleotides are TGTGCCAGCAGCTTGGCGGGAGCCCCTGAAGCTTTCTTT.

The rearrangement joins TRBV2 to TRBJ2-2; 13 nucleotides match TRBD2. CDR3 length equals 15 residues. The germline V gene encodes CDR1 SNHLY and CDR2 FYNNEI. Germline trimming cut 9 bases from V and 7 bases from J; bases unmatched to any gene: 8. The CDR3 protein is CASRRTSGSIGELFF. The CDR3 DNA sequence: TGTGCCAGTAGGAGGACTAGCGGGAGTATCGGGGAGCTGTTTTTT.

The CDR3 DNA sequence: TGCAGCGTTTTTGACAGCTTGGTCGGGGAGCTGTTTTTT. It yields the protein CSVFDSLVGELFF. The V call is TRBV29-1, the J call TRBJ2-2; D is perhaps TRBD1 (5 bases). Germline V CDR1 and CDR2: SQVTM, ANQGSEA. V was trimmed by 5 bases and J by 7 bases, leaving 14 bases between them. The CDR3 sequence is 13 residues long.

The chain employs TRBV27 and TRBJ2-7, with 13 bases lining up with TRBD2. The CDR3 covers 16 residues. Germline trimming cut 2 bases from V and 3 bases from J; bases unmatched to any gene: 4. Germline CDR1 is MNHEY and CDR2 is SMNVEV (reference sequence). The CDR3 region is CASSLAGLAGIYEQYF. CDR3 coding DNA: TGTGCCAGCAGTTTAGCGGGACTAGCGGGAATCTACGAGCAGTACTTC.

This rearrangement joins TRBV6-1 to TRBJ1-5, with 7 bases matching TRBD1. The CDR3 has 17 amino acids. The J segment lost 2 bases and the V segment lost 1 base, leaving 8 bases of the junction unmatched. Germline V gene data show CDR1 as MNHNS and CDR2 as SASEGT. Written as DNA, the CDR3 is TGTGCCAGCAGTGAAGTTACAGGGGATTGGGGCAATCAGCCCCAGCATTTT. Amino acids: CASSEVTGDWGNQPQHF.

This clone was seen a single time. The rearrangement links TRBV6-5 to TRBJ1-3; D remains ambiguous. The CDR3 sequence is 16 residues long. The V and J ends lost 2 bases and 0 bases respectively, with 11 bases between them. The V gene's germline CDR1 is MNHEY and CDR2 SVGAGI. The CDR3 reads CASSYGQRLSGNTIYF. The CDR3 nucleotides read TGTGCCAGCAGTTACGGTCAGAGACTCTCTGGAAACACCATATATTTT.

The chain has TRBV6-6 and TRBJ2-3; D remains unclear. This CDR3 contains 16 residues. V lost 5 bases and J 0 bases, leaving 15 bases between the germline ends. From germline, CDR1 is MNHNY and CDR2 SVGAGI (reference sequence). DNA for the CDR3: TGTGCCAGCAGTACTCTATCCTTTACTAGCACAGATACGCAGTATTTT. Protein sequence: CASSTLSFTSTDTQYF.

The chain has TRBV7-9 and TRBJ2-4; a possible D gene is TRBD1 (6 bases). V was pared by 1 base and J by 0 bases, with 10 bases between. From germline, CDR1 is SEHNR and CDR2 FQNEAQ (reference sequence). The length of the CDR3 is 16 residues. Here the CDR3 reads CASSLGDTLAKNIQYF. CDR3 DNA: TGTGCCAGCAGCTTAGGGGACACCCTAGCCAAAAACATTCAGTACTTC.

The V gene is TRBV30, the J gene TRBJ1-1, with TRBD1 identical over 9 bases. This CDR3 region has 14 residues. CDR1 is GTSNPN, CDR2 SVGIG, per germline (reference sequence). V trimming: 3 bases; J trimming: 2 bases; junction bases outside the gene matches: 4. This CDR3 is CAWSPGQGNTEAFF. CDR3 sequence (DNA): TGTGCCTGGAGCCCGGGACAGGGAAACACTGAAGCTTTCTTT.

With regard to this clone: The same CDR3 can be traced to other DNA sequences in this sample. This chain joins TRBV28 and TRBJ1-5, with D perhaps matching TRBD1 (6 bases). The CDR3 spans 13 residues. V was shortened by 6 bases and J by 4 bases, with 10 bases between the two germline ends. Germline assignment: CDR1 MDHEN and CDR2 SYDVKM. The CDR3 coding sequence is TGTGCCAGCAGACTACAGGGAAATCAGCCCCAGCATTTT. This codes for CASRLQGNQPQHF.

The rearrangement uses TRBV27 and TRBJ1-2; perhaps TRBD1 as D (6 bases). Trimming left V 7 bases short and J 5 bases short, with 20 bases between. The CDR3 spans 15 residues. Germline V gene lookup returns CDR1 MNHEY and CDR2 SMNVEV (reference sequence). Here the CDR3 reads CASNDRTGSVYGYTF. CDR3 sequence (DNA): TGTGCCAGCAACGATCGCACAGGGTCGGTATATGGCTACACCTTC.

The rearrangement uses TRBV6-1 and TRBJ2-1; 9 bases align to TRBD2. Germline CDR1 MNHNS, CDR2 SASEGT. The CDR3 runs 14 residues. Trimming at V came to 8 bases and at J to 7 bases, leaving 9 bases not matched to a gene. Here the CDR3 DNA reads TGTGCCAGCGAGGAGGCGGGGGGGGGAAATGAGCAGTTCTTC. Residues: CASEEAGGGNEQFF.

The chain carries TRBV4-1 and TRBJ1-4, with D possibly TRBD1 on 6 matching bases. The CDR3 covers 14 residues. Germline values: CDR1 MGHRA, CDR2 YSYEKL. Trimming pared 3 bases from V and 5 bases from J, leaving 10 bases between. The CDR3 loop reads CASSQGARNEKLFF. In nucleotides, the CDR3 is TGCGCCAGCAGCCAGGGGGCGAGGAATGAAAAACTGTTTTTT.